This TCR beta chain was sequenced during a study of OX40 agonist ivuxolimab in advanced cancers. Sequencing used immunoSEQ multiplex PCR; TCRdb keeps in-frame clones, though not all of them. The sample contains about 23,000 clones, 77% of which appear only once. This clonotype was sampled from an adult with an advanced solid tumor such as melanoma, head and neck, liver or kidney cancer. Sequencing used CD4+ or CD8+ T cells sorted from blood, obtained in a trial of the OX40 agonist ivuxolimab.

CDR3 sequence: CASSTPYRQGPVEKLFF. The CDR3 DNA sequence: TGTGCCAGTAGTACGCCCTACAGACAGGGTCCGGTAGAAAAACTGTTTTTT. The chain links TRBV19 to TRBJ1-4, with 7 bases that match TRBD1. With V trimmed by 4 bases and J by 8 bases, 16 bases remained unmatched. Germline CDR1 and CDR2: LNHDA and SQIVND (reference sequence). This CDR3 region has 17 residues.